The 32 T cell receptor beta chains reported below all come from one sample, sequenced in a study of STAT5B mutations in CD4+ large granular lymphocyte leukemia. Assay: immunoSEQ multiplex PCR; the TCRdb copy retains only in-frame clones and omits some. The table has about 32,000 clones, roughly 77% seen once; the top ten hold roughly 0.44%. The sample comprised CD4+ T cells from blood buffy coats. These receptors were obtained from a human donor in good health.

The chain employs TRBV7-2 and TRBJ1-5; 11 nucleotides match TRBD1. V was pared by 4 bases and J by 7 bases, with 3 bases of the junction left unmatched. This CDR3 has 14 residues. In germline, CDR1 is SGHTA, CDR2 FQGNSA. The CDR3 nucleotides read TGTGCCAGCAGCTCGGACAGGGGGCCCCAGCCCCAGCATTTT. Translation: CASSSDRGPQPQHF.

The V and J genes are TRBV7-9 and TRBJ2-7; no clear D gene. The germline V and J ends were trimmed by 2 bases and 4 bases, with 12 bases remaining between them. Germline CDR1 is SEHNR and CDR2 is FQNEAQ (reference sequence). This CDR3 is built from 14 residues. Written as DNA, the CDR3 is TGTGCCAGCAGCTTATCCCCTTCTCCGTACGAGCAGTACTTC. Its translation: CASSLSPSPYEQYF.

V is TRBV10-2 and J is TRBJ1-1; D unclear. The CDR3 consists of 15 residues. The germline V and J ends were trimmed by 5 bases and 0 bases, with 13 bases remaining between them. CDR1 is WSHSY and CDR2 is SAAADI in the germline V gene. CDR3 loop: CASSPGLGVNTEAFF. For the CDR3, the DNA is TGCGCCAGCAGTCCTGGACTCGGAGTGAACACTGAAGCTTTCTTT.

This chain links TRBV5-4 with TRBJ2-1; 7 bases line up with TRBD1. V lost 0 bases to trimming and J lost 3 bases; unmatched junction nucleotides: 3. The germline CDR1 and CDR2 sequences are SGHNT and YYREEE (reference sequence). CDR3 length equals 15 residues. The CDR3 region has the DNA TGTGCCAGCAGCTTGGGTGGGACAGTCTACAATGAGCAGTTCTTC. Translation: CASSLGGTVYNEQFF. Combining the CDR3 with reference TRBV5-4 and TRBJ2-1 gives the whole variable domain ETGVTQSPTHLIKTRGQQVTLRCSSQSGHNTVSWYQQALGQGPQFIFQYYREEENGRGNFPPRFSGLQFPNYSSELNVNALELDDSALYLCASSLGGTVYNEQFFGPGTRLTVL.

The gene calls are TRBV27 and TRBJ1-4; the D gene is possibly TRBD1 (5 bases). CDR1 and CDR2 (germline): MNHEY, SMNVEV (reference sequence). The CDR3 is 16 residues long. The germline V and J ends were trimmed by 5 bases and 1 base, with 14 bases remaining between them. The CDR3 region has the DNA TGTGCCAGCAGTACCGGGGCAGTCATAACTAATGAAAAACTGTTTTTT. It is translated as CASSTGAVITNEKLFF.

The CDR3 DNA reads TGTGCCAGCAGCCTAAAAACCGGGACAGGGGGAGAAAAACTGTTTTTT. Translated, it gives CASSLKTGTGGEKLFF. This rearrangement joins TRBV7-9 to TRBJ1-4; 11 positions match TRBD1. The germline V gene encodes CDR1 SEHNR and CDR2 FQNEAQ (reference sequence). V lost 5 bases, J lost 8 bases, and 10 bases stayed unmatched. CDR3 length: 16 amino acids.

This clone appeared a single time. This chain uses TRBV7-3 with TRBJ2-7, with TRBD2 as a possible D gene (5 bases). The CDR3 spans 13 residues. Trimming pared 1 base from V and 3 bases from J, leaving 7 bases between. CDR1 is SGHTA, CDR2 FQGTGA, per germline. CDR3 protein: CASSLNAGYEQYF. CDR3 DNA: TGTGCCAGCAGCTTAAACGCGGGCTACGAGCAGTACTTC.

This clone occurred once. J is TRBJ2-5 and V is TRBV10-3; D perhaps matches TRBD1 (6 bases). The CDR3 loop spans 15 amino acids. The V gene lost 0 bases and the J gene lost 5 bases, with 13 bases spanning the gap. Per germline, CDR1 ENHRY and CDR2 SYGVKD. The CDR3 DNA follows: TGTGCCATCAGTGAGTCGGCCGCTAGGGGGGAGACCCAGTACTTC. It yields the protein CAISESAARGETQYF.

The rearrangement links TRBV7-8 to TRBJ1-1; TRBD1 matches at 7 bases. V shed 0 bases, J shed 8 bases, and the junction held 3 bases outside the gene matches. Germline loops: CDR1 SGHVS, CDR2 FQNEAQ. This CDR3 region has 13 residues. The CDR3, as DNA: TGTGCCAGCAGCTTAGCCAGGGGGGGGGAAGCTTTCTTT. This translates into CASSLARGGEAFF.

This chain uses TRBV11-1 with TRBJ2-1; a possible D gene is TRBD2 (5 bases). The V and J ends lost 5 bases and 9 bases respectively, with 17 bases between them. CDR1 is SGHAT, CDR2 FQDESV, per germline (reference sequence). The CDR3 covers 14 residues. CDR3 residues: CASSPVGSGAEQFF. DNA for the CDR3: TGTGCCAGCAGCCCAGTTGGCAGCGGTGCTGAGCAGTTCTTC.

V is TRBV4-2 and J is TRBJ1-1; D remains unclear. V lost 3 bases and J lost 1, with 12 bases in between. CDR1 is LGHNA and CDR2 is YNFKEQ in the germline V gene. This CDR3 comprises 15 residues. The CDR3 nucleotides are TGTGCCAGCAGCCAGAATCGCGGTGAGAACACTGAAGCTTTCTTT. Protein product: CASSQNRGENTEAFF.

The CDR3 protein is CASSVGLSKNTEAFF. The CDR3 nucleotides are TGTGCCAGCAGCGTGGGGCTGAGCAAGAACACTGAAGCTTTCTTT. The rearrangement uses TRBV9 and TRBJ1-1; D is perhaps TRBD1 (5 bases). V gave up 2 bases and J gave up 1 base, with 12 bases separating them. There are 15 residues in the CDR3. Germline loops: CDR1 SGDLS, CDR2 YYNGEE.

This clone has a handful of counts. The chain combines TRBV6-1 with TRBJ2-7; TRBD1 agrees at 10 bases. Germline assignment: CDR1 MNHNS and CDR2 SASEGT. Losses at the gene ends were 6 bases for V and 6 bases for J; bases not matched to a gene: 11. This CDR3 region has 15 residues. The CDR3 region has the DNA TGTGCCAGCAGACTGAGTCCCGGGACAGGGGTCGAGCAGTACTTC. It translates to CASRLSPGTGVEQYF.

This clone has only a few counts. CDR3 coding DNA: TGTGCCAGCAGGGCCCTCTCCAACACTGAAGCTTTCTTT. Translation: CASRALSNTEAFF. The chain uses TRBV6-1 and TRBJ1-1; D ambiguous. This CDR3 has 13 amino acids. The germline V and J ends were trimmed by 6 bases and 2 bases, with 10 bases remaining between them. The germline CDR1 and CDR2 sequences are MNHNS and SASEGT.

The chain links TRBV4-1 to TRBJ1-2; a weak D match, TRBD1 (5 bases). Germline assignment: CDR1 MGHRA and CDR2 YSYEKL. V gave up 3 bases and J gave up 0 bases, with 14 bases separating them. The CDR3 extends over 16 amino acids. In DNA form, the CDR3 reads TGCGCCAGCAGCCAGACTGCAGGGCCTCCTAACTATGGCTACACCTTC. Its protein is CASSQTAGPPNYGYTF.

J is TRBJ1-1 and V is TRBV18; perhaps TRBD1 as D (5 bases). The CDR3 runs 14 residues. With 0 bases removed from V and 6 bases from J, the gap between germline ends came to 11 bases. Per the germline V gene, CDR1 is KGHSH and CDR2 is LQKENI. CDR3 nucleotides: TGTGCCAGCTCACCACCCGGGGGACGGGCTGAAGCTTTCTTT. Encoded protein: CASSPPGGRAEAFF.

The chain links TRBV5-6 to TRBJ2-1; TRBD2 matches at 12 bases. This CDR3 is built from 17 residues. V gave up 4 bases and J gave up 7 bases; unmatched junction bases: 12. CDR1 is SGHDT and CDR2 is YYEEEE in the germline V gene. The CDR3 DNA reads as TGTGCCAGCAGCCGCCGAGCTCTAGCGGGGGGGGAGAATGAGCAGTTCTTC. Protein: CASSRRALAGGENEQFF.

This clone was picked up a small number of times. This chain connects TRBV5-6 to TRBJ2-7; 7 nucleotides align to TRBD1. Trimming took 4 bases from V and 4 from J; bases not matched to a gene: 5. Germline CDR1 is SGHDT and CDR2 is YYEEEE. The CDR3 is 13 amino acids. The DNA for the CDR3 is TGTGCCAGCAGCGGCCGGGACAGATACGAGCAGTACTTC. Amino acids: CASSGRDRYEQYF.

This chain uses TRBV7-6 with TRBJ2-7; tentative D call: TRBD2 (6 bases). CDR1 is SGHVS and CDR2 is FNYEAQ in the germline V gene. With 1 base removed from V and 3 bases from J, the gap between germline ends came to 13 bases. The CDR3 spans 15 residues. CDR3 bases: TGTGCCAGCAGCTTAGGTGCTAGCGAAAACTACGAGCAGTACTTC. Amino acid sequence: CASSLGASENYEQYF.

This chain connects TRBV19 to TRBJ2-5; weak D call: TRBD1 (6 bases). The DNA end is more similar to TRBJ2-7, so the J call may be wrong. The CDR3 is 13 residues long. The germline V gene encodes CDR1 LNHDA and CDR2 SQIVND (reference sequence). The chain's CDR3 is CASSRTAAYEQYF. For the CDR3, the DNA is TGTGCCAGTAGTAGGACAGCAGCCTACGAGCAGTACTTC.

Here the CDR3 reads CASRPGLAGGPWSDTQYF. The CDR3, as DNA: TGTGCCAGCAGACCTGGACTAGCGGGGGGGCCGTGGTCAGATACGCAGTATTTT. This chain joins TRBV7-9 and TRBJ2-3; 15 bases fit TRBD2. The germline V gene has CDR1 SEHNR and CDR2 FQNEAQ (reference sequence). Trimming cost V 6 bases and J 4 bases; bases outside gene matches: 11. The CDR3 has 18 residues.

This chain joins TRBV5-1 and TRBJ2-5, with TRBD1 matching over 7 bases. With the DNA end fitting TRBJ2-7 better, the J assignment may be wrong. The V gene's germline CDR1 is SGHRS and CDR2 YFSETQ. The CDR3 length is 13 residues. The DNA for the CDR3 is TGCGCCAGCAGCTCGGGACAGAGTTACGAGCAGTACTTC. Translation: CASSSGQSYEQYF.

This clone turned up a few times. The chain is built from TRBV5-1 and TRBJ1-2; perhaps TRBD1 as D (5 bases). Germline CDR1 is SGHRS and CDR2 is YFSETQ. V lost 0 bases and J 3 bases, leaving 9 bases between the germline ends. This CDR3 has 14 amino acids. The CDR3: CASSLARDYYGYTF. CDR3 DNA sequence: TGCGCCAGCAGCTTGGCCAGGGACTACTATGGCTACACCTTC.

This clone was counted a few times. The chain is built from TRBV19 and TRBJ2-6; either TRBD1 or TRBD2 may supply D (5 bases each). This CDR3 region has 18 residues. Between the trimmed V and J ends, which lost 3 bases and 4 bases, there was a span of 19 bases. CDR1 and CDR2 from the germline V gene are LNHDA and SQIVND (reference sequence). The CDR3, as DNA: TGTGCCAGTAGTATCTCATTGGGACCAGCTACAGGGGCCAACGTCCTGACTTTC. Protein sequence: CASSISLGPATGANVLTF.

This clone was seen only once. V is TRBV4-1 and J is TRBJ2-7, with D perhaps given as TRBD1 or TRBD2 (5 bases each). Between the trimmed V and J ends, which lost 5 bases and 2 bases, there was a span of 16 bases. Germline-derived CDR1 and CDR2 are MGHRA and YSYEKL. The CDR3 loop spans 15 amino acids. The CDR3 is CASSGRDRGTYEQYF. Here the CDR3 DNA reads TGCGCCAGCAGCGGCCGGGACCGAGGTACCTACGAGCAGTACTTC.

This clone came up a few times. The chain couples TRBV10-1 to TRBJ1-5; 9 bases align to TRBD1. Losses at the gene ends were 6 bases for V and 1 base for J; bases not matched to a gene: 4. CDR1 WNHNN and CDR2 SYGVQD come from the germline V gene (reference sequence). The CDR3 loop spans 15 amino acids. Here the CDR3 DNA reads TGCGCCAGCAGCGAGGGACAGGGAAGCAATCAGCCCCAGCATTTT. This sequence encodes CASSEGQGSNQPQHF.

V usage is TRBV25-1 and J usage is TRBJ2-5, with D perhaps matching TRBD1 or TRBD2 (5 bases each). Germline V CDR1 and CDR2: MGHDK, SYGVNS. V lost 7 bases, J lost 3 bases, and 18 bases lay in between. This CDR3 spans 15 amino acids. The CDR3 nucleotides are TGTGCCAGCACTACCCCGTCGGGACGGGAAGAGACCCAGTACTTC. It translates to CASTTPSGREETQYF. The full variable domain, in which reference TRBV25-1 and TRBJ2-5 provide the parts outside the CDR3, is EADIYQTPRYLVIGTGKKITLECSQTMGHDKMYWYQQDPGMELHLIHYSYGVNSTEKGDLSSESTVSRIRTEHFPLTLESARPSHTSQYLCASTTPSGREETQYFGPGTRLLVL.

The rearrangement links TRBV14 to TRBJ2-3; D is ambiguous. V was clipped by 2 bases and J by 7 bases, with 13 bases between them. CDR3 length: 14 residues. Germline CDR1 and CDR2: SGHDN and FVKESK. The DNA of the CDR3 is TGTGCCAGCAGCCAACTCCAGACGGGCTATACGCAGTATTTT. The encoded protein is CASSQLQTGYTQYF.

Written as DNA, the CDR3 is TGTGCCAGCAGCGCAGGGGGCGCAAGTTGGAATTCACCCCTCCACTTT. As protein: CASSAGGASWNSPLHF. The chain couples TRBV28 to TRBJ1-6; 8 bases map to TRBD1. Germline values: CDR1 MDHEN, CDR2 SYDVKM. The CDR3 covers 16 residues. The V and J ends lost 6 bases and 7 bases, in that order; junction bases with no gene match: 11.

This sequence joins TRBV9 and TRBJ1-2, with a possible D match to TRBD1 (5 bases). The CDR3 covers 16 residues. The V end lost 0 bases, the J end lost 6 bases, and 18 bases lay between the germline ends. In germline, CDR1 is SGDLS, CDR2 YYNGEE. This CDR3 reads CASSVDFRQPTDGYTF. CDR3 bases: TGTGCCAGCAGCGTAGACTTCCGACAGCCAACTGATGGCTACACCTTC. Looking up the rest from reference TRBV9 and TRBJ1-2 gives the full variable domain: DSGVTQTPKHLITATGQRVTLRCSPRSGDLSVYWYQQSLDQGLQFLIQYYNGEERAKGNILERFSAQQFPDLHSELNLSSLELGDSALYFCASSVDFRQPTDGYTFGSGTRLTVV.

The V and J genes are TRBV2 and TRBJ2-7; unclear D gene. The CDR3 runs 14 residues. Germline V gene data show CDR1 as SNHLY and CDR2 as FYNNEI. V shed 2 bases and J shed 2 bases, with 10 bases lying between them. This chain's CDR3 is CASSELGVPYEQYF. CDR3 sequence (DNA): TGTGCCAGCAGTGAACTTGGGGTCCCCTACGAGCAGTACTTC. Filled out from reference TRBV2 and TRBJ2-7, the complete variable domain reads EPEVTQTPSHQVTQMGQEVILRCVPISNHLYFYWYRQILGQKVEFLVSFYNNEISEKSEIFDDQFSVERPDGSNFTLKIRSTKLEDSAMYFCASSELGVPYEQYFGPGTRLTVT.

The chain has TRBV18 and TRBJ2-5; D is uncertain. The V gene lost 2 bases and the J gene lost 5 bases, with 6 bases spanning the gap. CDR3 size: 12 residues. Germline CDR1 reads KGHSH; CDR2 reads LQKENI. In nucleotides, the CDR3 is TGTGCCAGCTCACCAATGGCCGAGACCCAGTACTTC. Its protein is CASSPMAETQYF.